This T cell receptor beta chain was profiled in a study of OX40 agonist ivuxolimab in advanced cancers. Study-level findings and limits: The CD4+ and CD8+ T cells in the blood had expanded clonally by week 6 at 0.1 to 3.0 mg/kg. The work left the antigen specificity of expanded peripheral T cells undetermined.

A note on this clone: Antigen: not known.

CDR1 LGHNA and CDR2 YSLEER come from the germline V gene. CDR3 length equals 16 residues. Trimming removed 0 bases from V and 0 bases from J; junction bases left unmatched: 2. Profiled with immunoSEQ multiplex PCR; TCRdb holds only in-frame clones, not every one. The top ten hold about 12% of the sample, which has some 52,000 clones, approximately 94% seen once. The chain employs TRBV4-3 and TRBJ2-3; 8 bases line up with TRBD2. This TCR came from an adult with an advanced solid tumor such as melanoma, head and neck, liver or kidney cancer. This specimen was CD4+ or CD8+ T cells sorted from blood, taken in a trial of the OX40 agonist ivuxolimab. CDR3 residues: CASSQDIAGSTDTQYF. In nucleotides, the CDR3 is TGCGCCAGCAGCCAAGATATAGCGGGGAGCACAGATACGCAGTATTTT.